This passage covers 20 T cell receptor beta chains from one sample sequenced in a study of regulatory T cells in long-lasting Graves disease. The time point: newly diagnosed GD, antithyroid drugs for less than 3 months. The TCR library used RNA extracted from PBMCs. Construction of the TCR beta libraries employed iRepertoire HTBI primers in conjunction with Arm-PCR of CDR3 regions. TCRdb reprocessed the multiplex PCR reads with MiXCR, giving one entry per CDR3 protein. The sample carries about 530,000 distinct CDR3 sequences, about 16% recorded once. The sample was also linked to a second study, of T cells in Graves' hyperthyroidism and ophthalmopathy.

The sequenced sample was peripheral blood mononuclear cells (PBMCs), obtained at new diagnosis, from a patient treated with antithyroid drugs. The receptors stem from a middle-aged woman with Graves disease.

This chain connects TRBV20-1 to TRBJ2-7; D ambiguous. The CDR3 covers 13 residues. Germline-derived CDR1 and CDR2 are DFQATT and SNEGSKA (reference sequence). Trimming left V 2 bases short and J 0 bases short, with 8 bases between. The chain's CDR3 is CSARPRSSYEQYF. The CDR3 DNA reads as TGCAGTGCTAGACCTCGGAGCTCCTACGAGCAGTACTTC.

The chain joins TRBV24-1 to TRBJ2-3; 8 bases align to TRBD1. This CDR3 region has 15 residues. Germline V CDR1 and CDR2: KGHDR, SFDVKD. The V segment lost 5 bases and the J segment 7 bases; nucleotides outside the gene matches: 10. CDR3: CATSGPEQGDYTQYF. CDR3 DNA: TGTGCCACCAGTGGCCCGGAACAGGGGGATTATACGCAGTATTTT.

This clonotype was observed many times. The rearrangement joins TRBV12-3 or TRBV12-4 to TRBJ1-2, with D tentatively TRBD1 (5 bases). Trimming shortened V by 3 bases and J by 0 bases, and 8 bases separated the two germline ends. CDR3 length equals 14 residues. Here the CDR3 reads CASSLGVANYGYTF. The CDR3 DNA is TGTGCCAGCAGTTTGGGGGTCGCTAACTATGGCTACACCTTC.

This clonotype has only a few counts. V gene TRBV28 combines with J gene TRBJ2-1; 10 nucleotides match TRBD2. With 5 bases clipped from V and 1 base from J, the junction kept 11 bases outside the gene matches. Germline CDR1 is MDHEN and CDR2 is SYDVKM. The CDR3 covers 18 residues. In nucleotides, the CDR3 is TGTGCCAGCAGTCAACTAGCGGGGTACGCCGGGTCCTACAATGAGCAGTTCTTC. As protein: CASSQLAGYAGSYNEQFF.

The chain recombines TRBV5-6 with TRBJ1-1; unclear D gene. The CDR3 spans 15 residues. The V end lost 4 bases, the J end lost 0 bases, and 13 bases lay between the germline ends. Germline CDR1 reads SGHDT; CDR2 reads YYEEEE. The CDR3 nucleotides read TGTGCCAGCAGCCAACCCCCCAACATGAACACTGAAGCTTTCTTT. It translates to CASSQPPNMNTEAFF. Combining the CDR3 with reference TRBV5-6 and TRBJ1-1 gives the whole variable domain DAGVTQSPTHLIKTRGQQVTLRCSPKSGHDTVSWYQQALGQGPQFIFQYYEEEERQRGNFPDRFSGHQFPNYSSELNVNALLLGDSALYLCASSQPPNMNTEAFFGQGTRLTVV.

The sample holds many counts of this clonotype. The genes are TRBV10-3 and TRBJ2-5; D perhaps matches TRBD1 (5 bases). CDR3 length: 13 amino acids. CDR1 and CDR2 from the germline V gene are ENHRY and SYGVKD. V dropped 4 bases and J dropped 1 base, with 7 bases sitting between them. The CDR3 DNA is TGTGCCATCAGTGTCGACAGCCAAGAGACCCAGTACTTC. It yields the protein CAISVDSQETQYF.

The chain joins TRBV28 to TRBJ2-4; D possibly corresponds to TRBD2 (6 bases). There are 15 residues in the CDR3. V dropped 5 bases and J dropped 0 bases, with 11 bases sitting between them. CDR1 and CDR2 from the germline V gene are MDHEN and SYDVKM. CDR3 in DNA: TGTGCCAGCAGTCACGGAGGGCTAGCCAAAAACATTCAGTACTTC. This gives the protein CASSHGGLAKNIQYF.

The gene calls are TRBV19 and TRBJ2-1, with D tentatively TRBD1 (6 bases). The germline V gene has CDR1 LNHDA and CDR2 SQIVND (reference sequence). Trimming cost V 1 base and J 8 bases, with 12 bases left between them. The CDR3 extends over 14 amino acids. CDR3 sequence reads: CASSIVAGAHEQFF. The DNA for the CDR3 is TGTGCCAGTAGTATAGTTGCAGGGGCCCATGAGCAGTTCTTC.

In its sample, this clonotype was seen many times. The rearrangement uses TRBV2 and TRBJ1-2, with D unresolved. V lost 6 bases and J 5 bases, leaving 10 bases between the germline ends. This CDR3 spans 12 amino acids. Germline V lookup: CDR1 SNHLY, CDR2 FYNNEI. The CDR3 sequence: CASRDDGYGYTF. The CDR3 DNA follows: TGTGCCAGCAGAGATGACGGTTATGGCTACACCTTC. The whole variable domain, filled in from reference TRBV2 and TRBJ1-2, reads EPEVTQTPSHQVTQMGQEVILRCVPISNHLYFYWYRQILGQKVEFLVSFYNNEISEKSEIFDDQFSVERPDGSNFTLKIRSTKLEDSAMYFCASRDDGYGYTFGSGTRLTVV.

This chain links TRBV29-1 with TRBJ2-7, with D perhaps given as TRBD1 or TRBD2 (6 bases each). Germline loops: CDR1 SQVTM, CDR2 ANQGSEA. V lost 5 bases and J lost 4, with 12 bases in between. CDR3 length: 12 residues. This chain's CDR3 is CSVLGGLYEQYF. The CDR3 DNA is TGCAGCGTTCTGGGGGGCCTATACGAGCAGTACTTC.

This rearrangement joins TRBV7-9 to TRBJ1-2; unclear D gene. CDR1 SEHNR and CDR2 FQNEAQ come from the germline V gene (reference sequence). CDR3 length: 13 amino acids. V lost 5 bases to trimming and J lost 8 bases, with 15 bases between them. The CDR3 loop is CASSPDGFGGYTF. CDR3 sequence (DNA): TGTGCCAGCAGCCCAGACGGATTTGGGGGCTACACCTTC.

This chain uses TRBV7-9 with TRBJ1-5; D is unresolved. The V end was cut by 4 bases, the J end by 1 base, with 11 bases between. The CDR3 extends over 15 amino acids. CDR1 is SEHNR, CDR2 FQNEAQ, per germline (reference sequence). The CDR3 DNA reads as TGTGCCAGCAGCTCTGACGATAGGAGCAATCAGCCCCAGCATTTT. It encodes CASSSDDRSNQPQHF.

The chain recombines TRBV28 with TRBJ1-6; D not certain. The CDR3 contains 18 residues. Trimming cost V 8 bases and J 4 bases, with 24 bases left between them. Germline assignment: CDR1 MDHEN and CDR2 SYDVKM. CDR3 nucleotides: TGTGCCAGCCACGTTGCGTACGGGGTAATAGGGTATAATTCACCCCTCCACTTT. It is translated as CASHVAYGVIGYNSPLHF.

This clonotype showed up many times. This chain joins TRBV7-9 and TRBJ1-3; D perhaps matches TRBD1 (5 bases). The CDR3 loop spans 14 amino acids. The V end was cut by 3 bases, the J end by 3 bases, with 9 bases between. Germline V gene lookup returns CDR1 SEHNR and CDR2 FQNEAQ (reference sequence). CDR3 in DNA: TGTGCCAGCAGCTTGGAGGGGCTTGGAAACACCATATATTTT. Its protein product is CASSLEGLGNTIYF.

Many counts were recorded for this clonotype. The chain employs TRBV12-3 or TRBV12-4 and TRBJ2-1, with D uncertain. CDR3 length: 11 residues. Between the trimmed V and J ends, which lost 6 bases and 2 bases, there was a span of 2 bases. CDR3 nucleotides: TGTGCCAGCAGACCCTACAATGAGCAGTTCTTC. Its protein product is CASRPYNEQFF.

This clonotype has a single count. The V gene is TRBV14, the J gene TRBJ1-3, with D unclear. The V gene's germline CDR1 is SGHDN and CDR2 FVKESK. Trimming stripped 1 base from V and 3 bases from J, with 7 bases between. There are 14 residues in the CDR3. Here the CDR3 reads CASSQGAFGNTIYF. Written as DNA, the CDR3 is TGTGCCAGCAGCCAAGGGGCGTTTGGAAACACCATATATTTT.

In its sample, this clonotype was seen many times. V gene TRBV30 combines with J gene TRBJ2-1; D remains ambiguous. Germline lookup yields CDR1 GTSNPN and CDR2 SVGIG (reference sequence). Trimming shortened V by 4 bases and J by 5 bases, and 15 bases separated the two germline ends. This CDR3 is 14 amino acids long. This CDR3 is CAWTGRPAHNEQFF. CDR3 coding DNA: TGTGCCTGGACCGGACGGCCCGCCCACAATGAGCAGTTCTTC.

DNA for the CDR3: TGTGCCAGCAGCTTAAAAGACCACTACGAGCAGTACTTC. Its translation: CASSLKDHYEQYF. This chain joins TRBV13 and TRBJ2-7; D gene uncertain. Germline CDR1 reads PRHDT; CDR2 reads FYEKMQ (reference sequence). The CDR3 length is 13 residues. Trimming left V 2 bases short and J 3 bases short, with 8 bases between.

This clonotype appeared many times. V is TRBV5-1 and J is TRBJ2-3, with D tentatively TRBD2 (7 bases). The CDR3 length is 15 residues. V shed 3 bases and J shed 6 bases, with 17 bases lying between them. Germline-derived CDR1 and CDR2 are SGHRS and YFSETQ. The CDR3 nucleotides are TGCGCCAGCAGCTCGGGGGGACACCGGTTGGATACGCAGTATTTT. Translation gives CASSSGGHRLDTQYF.

This clonotype was counted ten times or more. This chain uses TRBV3-1 with TRBJ2-1; the match to TRBD1 covers 10 bases. The V and J ends lost 1 base and 7 bases, in that order; junction bases with no gene match: 4. Germline CDR1 LGHDT, CDR2 YNNKEL (reference sequence). The CDR3 loop spans 15 amino acids. CDR3 DNA sequence: TGTGCCAGCAGCCAAGGACAGGGGGCGTGGAATGAGCAGTTCTTC. Encoded protein: CASSQGQGAWNEQFF.